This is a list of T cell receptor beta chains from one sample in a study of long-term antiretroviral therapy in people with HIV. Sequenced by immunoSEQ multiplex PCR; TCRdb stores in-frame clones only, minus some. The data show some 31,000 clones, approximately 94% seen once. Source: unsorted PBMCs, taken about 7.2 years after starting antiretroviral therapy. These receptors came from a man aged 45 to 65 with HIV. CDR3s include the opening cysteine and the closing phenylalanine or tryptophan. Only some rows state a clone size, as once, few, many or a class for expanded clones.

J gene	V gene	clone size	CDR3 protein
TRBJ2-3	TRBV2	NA	CASSEFTASTDTQYF
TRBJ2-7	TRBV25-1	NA	CASSDPGEQYF
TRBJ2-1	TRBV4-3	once	CASSQGVAGGQDEQFF
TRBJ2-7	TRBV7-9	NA	CASSLASGSYSYEQYF
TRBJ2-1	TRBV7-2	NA	CASSPPGRGSYNEQFF
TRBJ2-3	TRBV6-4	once	CASSKLAGGDTQYF
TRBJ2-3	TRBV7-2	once	CASSLGLAGGGTDTQYF
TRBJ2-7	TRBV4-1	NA	CASSPTRAHEQYF
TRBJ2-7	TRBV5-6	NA	CASSYFRDRYSYEQYF
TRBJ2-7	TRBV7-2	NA	CASSPPGLAAYEQYF
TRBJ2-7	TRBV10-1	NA	CASSEGLGQGSYEQYF
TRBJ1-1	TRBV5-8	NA	CASSLRGGEAFF
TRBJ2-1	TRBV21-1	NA	CASNPPYNEQFF
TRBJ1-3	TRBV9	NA	CASSVERDVGNTIYF
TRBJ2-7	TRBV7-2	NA	CASSILAGGAALYEQYF
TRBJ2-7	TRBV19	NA	CASSSGLDAYEQYF
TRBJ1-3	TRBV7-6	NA	CASSLATGQAYSGNTIYF
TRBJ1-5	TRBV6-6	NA	CASSYQLGDRSQPQHF
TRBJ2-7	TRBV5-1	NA	CASSGGSRGYEQYF
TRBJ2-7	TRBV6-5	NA	CASSYRGLAVAEQYF
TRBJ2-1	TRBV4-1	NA	CASSQLDSVRNEQFF
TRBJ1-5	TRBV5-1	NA	CASRFQPQHF
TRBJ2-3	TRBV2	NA	CASMGTDTQYF
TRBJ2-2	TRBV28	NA	CASSLLVREAGELFF
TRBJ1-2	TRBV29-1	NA	CSADREDYGYTF
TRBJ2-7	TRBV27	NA	CASSLGVSDEQYF
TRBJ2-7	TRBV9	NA	CASSPSSSSYEQYF
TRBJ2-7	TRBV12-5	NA	CASGWDREEQYF
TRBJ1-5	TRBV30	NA	CAWSVGDRSYQPQHF